This T cell receptor (beta chain) is from a study of Graves' ophthalmopathy and Graves' hyperthyroidism (dated by TCRdb to about 2018). In the study overall: Peripheral blood samples were taken at the time of initial diagnosis, before any treatment was given. TCR beta repertoire signatures were used to distinguish Graves' ophthalmopathy from Graves' hyperthyroidism and to predict progression to ophthalmopathy. In total, 135 blood samples were TCR-sequenced: some 43 ophthalmopathy, roughly 77 hyperthyroidism and approximately 17 hyperthyroidism-to-ophthalmopathy patients. To explore V-J signatures that separate ophthalmopathy from hyperthyroidism, a discovery set of 95 to 100 patients was enrolled, consisting of 43 with ophthalmopathy and roughly 57 with stable hyperthyroidism. An independent validation cohort was composed of around 19 hyperthyroidism patients and roughly 16 patients who later progressed from hyperthyroidism to ophthalmopathy. In a handful of hyperthyroidism patients, the T-cell repertoire of thyroid tissue was compared with the T-cell repertoire of blood. Following sample collection, hyperthyroidism patients were given methimazole at a starting dose of 30 mg daily, and ophthalmopathy patients were given high-dose intravenous methylprednisolone. The 100 discovery patients were divided at random into training and test sets in a 7:3 ratio. General study outcomes and caveats: In validation, the model predicted ophthalmopathy progression with less than 71% sensitivity and about 77% specificity; some 13 predicted patients were CT-confirmed with GO in a median of approximately 6.5 months. Sample size was not statistically predetermined, and group allocation was not concealed from the investigators. The 13-signature model separated ophthalmopathy from stable hyperthyroidism with roughly 90% sensitivity and about 81% specificity in cross-validation, and 80%/75% in the test set. Among expanded thyroid clonotypes with frequency above 0.001, most also showed up in blood, which suggests that blood repertoires may reflect the thyroid immune response.

For repertoire sequencing, the TCR beta CDR3 regions were amplified from RNA transcripts. The first round of RT-PCR was done with HTBI primers and the Qiagen OneStep RT-PCR kit, and was followed by a second round of multiplex PCR, then size selection and purification. Libraries were sequenced on an Illumina HiSeq2000 using paired-end 100 bp reads. The authors processed their data as follows. SOAPnuke was used to process the reads, removing any read that contained adapters or uncalled bases, had a mean Phred below 15, or lacked an exact match to the constant primer or identifier. COPE v1.2.5 was used to merge high-quality paired reads. Unique nucleotide sequences were defined as clonotypes and aligned to IMGT TRB V, D and J references using MiTCR v1.1. Analysis was restricted to V-J combinations with a frequency above 0.0001, which covered about 99% of repertoires. A TCR clonal expansion and chaos score per V-J combination was defined as the ratio of F50 clonal expansion to chaos observed in the TCRdist matrix. Features were reduced by Welch's t-statistics and random forest to 10 to 15 V-J combinations, which fed a naive Bayes classifier. Thyroid-blood repertoire similarity was quantified with the Morisita-Horn index. The public reads were quality trimmed at Q25 with fastp and then assembled into clones with MiXCR by TCRdb, keeping productive beta chains. Every entry covers one CDR3 protein and lists the most common genes and DNA from its rows. The V and J calls were not made by the authors but by TCRdb's processing. In this sample the table shows roughly 230,000 distinct CDR3 sequences, roughly 21% of which occur a single time. Of the sample, about 46% is held by the ten largest clones.

The ophthalmopathy patients had moderately to severely active disease, with a Clinical Activity Score of 3 or higher, a NOSPECS grade of 4 or higher, and a disease duration of less than 3 months. Patients with other autoimmune diseases, uncontrolled infections, pregnancy or lactation were excluded from the study. Clinical symptoms, serum thyroxine, TRAb, thyroid ultrasound and orbital computed tomography were used for diagnosis. PBMCs were isolated from approximately 10 ml of fresh peripheral blood by Ficoll-Paque density gradient centrifugation. Total RNA was extracted with Trizol reagent and quality-checked on an Agilent 2100 Bioanalyzer. V is reduced by 2 bases and J by 5 bases, leaving a spacing of 7 bases between them. The CDR3 runs 12 residues from the cysteine to the phenylalanine. Here the CDR3 DNA is all that survives: 36 bases in frame from base 1. The germline V gene (reference sequence) provides CDR1 LGHDT and CDR2 YNNKEL.

The sample holds many counts of this clonotype. Its antigen is currently not known. No base quality values were provided; no much bigger clone lies one nucleotide off. The rearranged segments are TRBV3-1 and TRBJ2-7; there is no confident call for the D gene. The sequence came from a woman in her fifties or sixties with Graves' ophthalmopathy. Donor details come from another sample of the same person, matched by shared clones. Sequencing was carried out using peripheral blood. Here is the DNA: TGTGCCAGCAGCCAACGGGTCCACGAGCAGTACTTC. It encodes CASSQRVHEQYF.